This TCR beta chain was documented in a study of blood T cell repertoires in COVID-19. About the research overall: From the United States, Italy and Spain came samples of acute and convalescent COVID-19.

TCRdb keeps only in-frame clones here, not all; method: immunoSEQ multiplex PCR. The data show 30,000 to 45,000 clones, roughly three quarters seen once. This clonotype was sampled from a man aged 65-85 years with acute or convalescent COVID-19. Sample: peripheral blood.

The CDR3 DNA reads as TGTGCCAGCAGCTTAGAATACAGGCAAACCCAGTACTTC. As protein: CASSLEYRQTQYF. The gene calls are TRBV11-2 and TRBJ2-5; TRBD1 might be the D (5 bases). Germline CDR1 SGHAT, CDR2 FQNNGV. The CDR3 is made up of 13 amino acids. Trimming cost V 0 bases and J 8 bases, with 10 bases left between them.